The present TCR beta chain was sequenced within a study of CD8+CD57+ T cells in acquired aplastic anemia. Study in general: Sorted CD4+ plus CD8+ cells gave DNA averaging about 3.2 ug. Healthy donors had, on average, approximately 9.9 million reads for their CD4+ cells.

CDR3 size: 12 residues. Trimming took 6 bases from V and 5 from J; bases not matched to a gene: 1. Germline V gives CDR1 MNHEY, CDR2 SMNVEV (reference sequence). TCR beta VDJ and CDR3 were profiled, and genomic DNA was the template. TCRdb redid the calling of the reads with MiXCR, one entry per CDR3 protein. The sample contains roughly 200,000 distinct CDR3 sequences, over 55% of which appear only once. This chain uses TRBV27 with TRBJ2-1; 7 nucleotides agree with TRBD2. This TCR was recovered from a human donor in good health. The sequenced material came from sorted CD4+, CD8+, or CD8+CD57+ T cells (not recorded which) from PBMCs. The CDR3 here is CASRGGDNEQFF. DNA of the CDR3: TGTGCCAGCAGGGGGGGGGACAATGAGCAGTTCTTC.